Listed below are T cell receptor beta chains from one sample, sequenced in a study of blood T cell repertoires in COVID-19. The protocol was immunoSEQ multiplex PCR, while the TCRdb copy is restricted to in-frame clones and leaves out a portion. The sample includes 250,000 to 300,000 clones, around 90% of them seen just once. The material sequenced was PBMCs or T cells enriched from blood (not recorded which). These receptors were collected from a woman aged 40 to 50 who had recovered from COVID-19. The CDR3 runs from the conserved cysteine through the conserved F or W. The order of the fields is clone size, D gene, J gene, V gene, CDR3 DNA, CDR3 protein. A D gene is named only where the DNA matches it firmly. Some rows mark clone size as missing; the rest say once, few, many or name a class of expanded clone.

clone_size: -; d_call: TRBD1; j_call: TRBJ1-1; v_call: TRBV5-6; cdr3_nt: TGTGCCAGCAGCTCGGCGCGGACAGGTGGAGAACAAGCTTTCTTT; cdr3_aa: CASSSARTGGEQAFF
clone_size: -; d_call: TRBD1; j_call: TRBJ1-2; v_call: TRBV27; cdr3_nt: TGTGCCAGCAGTTTAGTCCCACAGGGGGCGGCCGCCTATGGCTACACCTTC; cdr3_aa: CASSLVPQGAAAYGYTF
clone_size: -; d_call: -; j_call: TRBJ2-7; v_call: TRBV6-1; cdr3_nt: TGTGCCAGCAGTGAAGATTGGGGCAGGTTAACCTACGAGCAGTACTTC; cdr3_aa: CASSEDWGRLTYEQYF
clone_size: -; d_call: -; j_call: TRBJ1-2; v_call: TRBV10-3; cdr3_nt: TGTGCCATCTATGAGGGGGGGTATGGCTACACCTTC; cdr3_aa: CAIYEGGYGYTF
clone_size: once; d_call: -; j_call: TRBJ1-1; v_call: TRBV5-6; cdr3_nt: TGTGCCAGCAGCTTGACTTCACAGTTAATGAACACTGAAGCTTTCTTT; cdr3_aa: CASSLTSQLMNTEAFF
clone_size: -; d_call: TRBD1; j_call: TRBJ1-2; v_call: TRBV29-1; cdr3_nt: TGCAGCGCCGTGCGGGACAGGGGTGGCTACACCTTC; cdr3_aa: CSAVRDRGGYTF
clone_size: -; d_call: TRBD1; j_call: TRBJ2-7; v_call: TRBV5-6; cdr3_nt: TGTGCCAGCAGCTCCTTTTCCGGGACAGGAAACTACGAGCAGTACTTC; cdr3_aa: CASSSFSGTGNYEQYF
clone_size: -; d_call: -; j_call: TRBJ2-7; v_call: TRBV5-1; cdr3_nt: TGCGCCAGCAAAGCTCAAGGGGGACTAAGCTCCTACGAGCAGTACTTC; cdr3_aa: CASKAQGGLSSYEQYF
clone_size: -; d_call: -; j_call: TRBJ2-3; v_call: TRBV10-3; cdr3_nt: TGTGCCATGGGGAGGGAAGGGGGAGTCAGAACAGATACGCAGTATTTT; cdr3_aa: CAMGREGGVRTDTQYF
clone_size: -; d_call: TRBD1; j_call: TRBJ1-1; v_call: TRBV10-1; cdr3_nt: TGCGCCAGCAGTGAGTCCGCCGGGACAGGGGCTTTCTTT; cdr3_aa: CASSESAGTGAFF
clone_size: -; d_call: -; j_call: TRBJ1-2; v_call: TRBV6-5; cdr3_nt: TGTGCCAGCAGTTACTCGTATCTGGGCAACTATGGCTACACCTTC; cdr3_aa: CASSYSYLGNYGYTF
clone_size: -; d_call: TRBD2; j_call: TRBJ2-7; v_call: TRBV27; cdr3_nt: TGTGCCAGCAGTTCCATCGGGACTAGCGGGAGGCCCACCTACGAGCAGTACTTC; cdr3_aa: CASSSIGTSGRPTYEQYF
clone_size: -; d_call: TRBD1; j_call: TRBJ2-1; v_call: TRBV7-2; cdr3_nt: TGTGCCAGCAGCTTAGCGCAGGGGGCAGGTGAGCAGTTCTTC; cdr3_aa: CASSLAQGAGEQFF
clone_size: -; d_call: -; j_call: TRBJ2-6; v_call: TRBV2; cdr3_nt: TGTGCCAGCAGTGAAGGCAGCTCTGGGGCCAACGTCCTGACTTTC; cdr3_aa: CASSEGSSGANVLTF
clone_size: -; d_call: TRBD1; j_call: TRBJ1-6; v_call: TRBV6-1; cdr3_nt: TGTGCCAGCAGACCGGGACAGGGATTAGGTTCACCCCTCCACTTT; cdr3_aa: CASRPGQGLGSPLHF
clone_size: once; d_call: TRBD2; j_call: TRBJ2-5; v_call: TRBV5-1; cdr3_nt: TGCGCCAGCAGTCGCGGGGGGGAAGGAGAGACCCAGTACTTC; cdr3_aa: CASSRGGEGETQYF
clone_size: few; d_call: TRBD1; j_call: TRBJ2-7; v_call: TRBV7-2; cdr3_nt: TGTGCCAGCAGTCCCCGCCTTCCCGGGACAGGGCTCTACGAGCAGTACTTC; cdr3_aa: CASSPRLPGTGLYEQYF
clone_size: -; d_call: TRBD1; j_call: TRBJ1-4; v_call: TRBV15; cdr3_nt: TGTGCCACCGGACAGGGGAGAGCCATGGATGAAAAACTGTTTTTT; cdr3_aa: CATGQGRAMDEKLFF
clone_size: -; d_call: TRBD1; j_call: TRBJ2-4; v_call: TRBV11-3; cdr3_nt: TGTGCCAGCAGCCCCGGACAGGGACTAGCCAAAAACATTCAGTACTTC; cdr3_aa: CASSPGQGLAKNIQYF
clone_size: -; d_call: -; j_call: TRBJ1-2; v_call: TRBV6-1; cdr3_nt: TGTGCCAGCAGTGAGCCTGGCAGGGGAAGCTATGGCTACACCTTC; cdr3_aa: CASSEPGRGSYGYTF
clone_size: -; d_call: -; j_call: TRBJ1-2; v_call: TRBV6-5; cdr3_nt: TGTGCCAGCAGTTATAACAGGCACCCGGAGTATGGCTACACCTTC; cdr3_aa: CASSYNRHPEYGYTF
clone_size: once; d_call: -; j_call: TRBJ2-7; v_call: TRBV3-1/TRBV3-2; cdr3_nt: TGTGCCAGCAGCCAAGGGGGGACGGAGGGGCGGGGTAGAACCTACGAGCAGTACTTC; cdr3_aa: CASSQGGTEGRGRTYEQYF
clone_size: once; d_call: -; j_call: TRBJ1-4; v_call: TRBV6-5; cdr3_nt: TGTGCCAGCAGGCCTGGGGGACATCCGGGGGAAAAACTGTTTTTT; cdr3_aa: CASRPGGHPGEKLFF
clone_size: once; d_call: TRBD1; j_call: TRBJ2-7; v_call: TRBV7-9; cdr3_nt: TGTGCCAGCAGCCCGACAGGGGGCGGTATTTACGAGCAGTACTTC; cdr3_aa: CASSPTGGGIYEQYF
clone_size: -; d_call: -; j_call: TRBJ2-1; v_call: TRBV9; cdr3_nt: TGTGCCAGCAGCCCCGGACTAATCAATGAGCAGTTCTTC; cdr3_aa: CASSPGLINEQFF
clone_size: -; d_call: TRBD1; j_call: TRBJ2-5; v_call: TRBV29-1; cdr3_nt: TGCAGCGTTGAATCAACAGGGGGCGATGAGACCCAGTACTTC; cdr3_aa: CSVESTGGDETQYF
clone_size: -; d_call: TRBD2; j_call: TRBJ2-1; v_call: TRBV6-5; cdr3_nt: TGTGCCAGCAGTTACAGGACTAGCTGGTTCTTC; cdr3_aa: CASSYRTSWFF
clone_size: -; d_call: TRBD1; j_call: TRBJ2-1; v_call: TRBV3-1/TRBV3-2; cdr3_nt: TGTGCCAGCAGCCAACTACTGGGGACAGGGGGTGAGCAGTTCTTC; cdr3_aa: CASSQLLGTGGEQFF
clone_size: -; d_call: TRBD1; j_call: TRBJ2-7; v_call: TRBV4-3; cdr3_nt: TGCGCCAGCAGCCAGAGGACAGGGGCCTACGAGCAGTACTTC; cdr3_aa: CASSQRTGAYEQYF
clone_size: -; d_call: -; j_call: TRBJ1-4; v_call: TRBV4-1; cdr3_nt: TGCGCCAGCAGCCTTCGAACTGATGAAAAACTGTTTTTT; cdr3_aa: CASSLRTDEKLFF
clone_size: -; d_call: -; j_call: TRBJ1-1; v_call: TRBV6-6; cdr3_nt: TGTGCCAGCAGTTACTCAGCGACTTTACGGGCTGAAGCTTTCTTT; cdr3_aa: CASSYSATLRAEAFF
clone_size: -; d_call: TRBD2; j_call: TRBJ2-1; v_call: TRBV3-1/TRBV3-2; cdr3_nt: TGTGCCAGCAGCCAAGGGGTTACTAGCGGGGGGGCTCAGTTCTTC; cdr3_aa: CASSQGVTSGGAQFF
clone_size: -; d_call: -; j_call: TRBJ2-7; v_call: TRBV9; cdr3_nt: TGTGCCAGCAGCGTTGGTACTAGGTCTCGCGAGCAGTACTTC; cdr3_aa: CASSVGTRSREQYF
clone_size: -; d_call: -; j_call: TRBJ1-5; v_call: TRBV24-1; cdr3_nt: TGTGCCACCAGTGATCTCCCCGGTCAGCCCCAGCATTTT; cdr3_aa: CATSDLPGQPQHF
clone_size: -; d_call: -; j_call: TRBJ2-3; v_call: TRBV12-5; cdr3_nt: TGTGCTAGTGGTTTGGGGAACGCAGGGCCCACAGATACGCAGTATTTT; cdr3_aa: CASGLGNAGPTDTQYF
clone_size: -; d_call: -; j_call: TRBJ2-7; v_call: TRBV7-8; cdr3_nt: TGTGCCAGCAGCTTAGGAAGGCAGCGGTTCTACGAGCAGTACTTC; cdr3_aa: CASSLGRQRFYEQYF
clone_size: -; d_call: -; j_call: TRBJ2-7; v_call: TRBV7-9; cdr3_nt: TGTGCCAGCAGCTTAGGGGCAGGGTTACACGAGCAGTACTTC; cdr3_aa: CASSLGAGLHEQYF
clone_size: once; d_call: -; j_call: TRBJ2-5; v_call: TRBV5-1; cdr3_nt: TGCGCCAGCAGCTTGGCCTCGGGGACTGGTCAGGAGACCCAGTACTTC; cdr3_aa: CASSLASGTGQETQYF
clone_size: -; d_call: TRBD1; j_call: TRBJ1-2; v_call: TRBV18; cdr3_nt: TGTGCCAGCTCAACCCGACAGGGGACTGGTGGCTACACCTTC; cdr3_aa: CASSTRQGTGGYTF
clone_size: -; d_call: -; j_call: TRBJ1-2; v_call: TRBV30; cdr3_nt: TGTGCCTGGAGTGAAGGGGCTGGCTACACCTTC; cdr3_aa: CAWSEGAGYTF
clone_size: -; d_call: -; j_call: TRBJ2-1; v_call: TRBV7-3; cdr3_nt: TGTGCCAGCAGCGCCGGACTGGATGAGCAGTTCTTC; cdr3_aa: CASSAGLDEQFF
clone_size: -; d_call: -; j_call: TRBJ2-3; v_call: TRBV5-1; cdr3_nt: TGCGCCAGCAGCCCGGGGGGCGGGGGCACAGATACGCAGTATTTT; cdr3_aa: CASSPGGGGTDTQYF
clone_size: -; d_call: -; j_call: TRBJ2-2; v_call: TRBV11-2; cdr3_nt: TGTGCCAGCAGCTTAGGGCTCGGACTTCCATTCTTCACCGGGGAGCTGTTTTTT; cdr3_aa: CASSLGLGLPFFTGELFF
clone_size: -; d_call: -; j_call: TRBJ1-1; v_call: TRBV2; cdr3_nt: TGTGCCAGCAGTGAGGGTTGGCAGGGGAACACTGAAGCTTTCTTT; cdr3_aa: CASSEGWQGNTEAFF
clone_size: -; d_call: -; j_call: TRBJ1-6; v_call: TRBV21-1; cdr3_nt: TGTGCCAGCAGCAAAGGTTTAACAGGGGGCAACCTTGCTAATTCACCCCTCCACTTT; cdr3_aa: CASSKGLTGGNLANSPLHF
clone_size: -; d_call: -; j_call: TRBJ1-4; v_call: TRBV30; cdr3_nt: TGTGCCTGGAGTTCACCACAGGAGTCTAATGAAAAACTGTTTTTT; cdr3_aa: CAWSSPQESNEKLFF
clone_size: -; d_call: TRBD1; j_call: TRBJ1-1; v_call: TRBV11-2; cdr3_nt: TGTGCCAGCAGCTCGGACAGGGGCATGGGAGCTTTCTTT; cdr3_aa: CASSSDRGMGAFF
clone_size: -; d_call: -; j_call: TRBJ1-1; v_call: TRBV5-1; cdr3_nt: TGCGCCAGCAGCTTGGTTAGAAACACTGAAGCTTTCTTT; cdr3_aa: CASSLVRNTEAFF
clone_size: -; d_call: TRBD1; j_call: TRBJ2-5; v_call: TRBV27; cdr3_nt: TGTGCCAGCAGTCAACGGACAGGGGAGACCCAGTACTTC; cdr3_aa: CASSQRTGETQYF
clone_size: once; d_call: -; j_call: TRBJ1-6; v_call: TRBV23-1; cdr3_nt: TGCGCCAGCAGTCAGATCAGGGTCGGTTCACCCCTCCACTTT; cdr3_aa: CASSQIRVGSPLHF
clone_size: -; d_call: -; j_call: TRBJ2-7; v_call: TRBV4-1; cdr3_nt: TGCGCCAGCAGCCAAGGTCGGGGAGTGGGGTACGAGCAGTACTTC; cdr3_aa: CASSQGRGVGYEQYF
clone_size: once; d_call: TRBD2; j_call: TRBJ2-5; v_call: TRBV7-2; cdr3_nt: TGTGCCAGCGGAGCGGGAGAGGGAGAGACCCAGTACTTC; cdr3_aa: CASGAGEGETQYF